This T cell receptor (beta chain) was recovered during a study of T cells in Graves' hyperthyroidism and ophthalmopathy. The source material, RNA transcripts, was used to amplify TCR beta CDR3 regions. A first-round RT-PCR of the TCR CDR3 used the HTBI primer set. From the multiplex PCR reads, TCRdb called clonotypes with MiXCR, one entry per CDR3 protein. The data hold about half a million distinct CDR3 sequences, with around 21% observed a single time. Trimming pared 5 bases from V and 5 bases from J, leaving 12 bases between. CDR3 length: 13 residues. Germline V gene data show CDR1 as MDHEN and CDR2 as SYDVKM.

Sequenced: blood. This rearrangement joins TRBV28 to TRBJ2-5; no reliable D call. This sequence was found in a man aged 18 to 30 with Graves' hyperthyroidism. DNA of the CDR3: TGTGCCAGCAGTCCGAAGGAGACGGAGACCCAGTACTTC. As protein: CASSPKETETQYF.